The 4 T cell receptor beta chains below come from one sample, sequenced in a study of blood T cell repertoires in COVID-19 (dated by TCRdb to about 2020). Library method: the immunoSEQ multiplex PCR assay. Sourced from immuneACCESS, this table was stored by TCRdb with only in-frame sequences that have V and J called. A share of the clones is absent; for the studies checked, an unresolved V gene accounts for under half, and the remainder has no known explanation. This sample gives about 110,000 clones in total; 84% of them show up just once. The ten largest clones take up around 6.7% of the sample. What was sequenced was peripheral blood. The receptors stem from a woman between 45 and 65 years old with acute or convalescent COVID-19.

V usage is TRBV5-1 and J usage is TRBJ2-1, with 9 bases aligning to TRBD2. Germline V gene data show CDR1 as SGHRS and CDR2 as YFSETQ. The junction had 14 bases not matched to a gene; V was cut back by 7 bases and J by 6 bases. The CDR3 is 16 amino acids. The CDR3, as DNA: TGCGCCAGCGACCTGGGGGCTAGCGGGGCCCCCAATGAGCAGTTCTTC. It encodes CASDLGASGAPNEQFF.

The chain employs TRBV6-5 and TRBJ2-7, with D possibly matching TRBD1 (5 bases). This CDR3 comprises 14 residues. Trimming left V 2 bases short and J 4 bases short, with 12 bases between. Germline CDR1 and CDR2: MNHEY and SVGAGI. CDR3 DNA: TGTGCCAGCAGTTACAAGGGGCCATTTTACGAGCAGTACTTC. Protein product: CASSYKGPFYEQYF.

J is TRBJ2-5 and V is TRBV3-1 (or the pseudogene TRBV3-2), with TRBD2 matching over 11 bases. This CDR3 has 18 amino acids. The germline CDR1 and CDR2 sequences are LGHDT and YNNKEL (reference sequence). After removal of 1 base from V and 5 bases from J, the junction contained 12 bases not matched to a gene. The CDR3 loop reads CASSQGALAGARGETQYF. CDR3 DNA sequence: TGTGCCAGCAGCCAAGGGGCACTAGCGGGGGCTCGGGGGGAGACCCAGTACTTC.

The J gene is TRBJ1-1, the V gene TRBV6-1; no clear D. The CDR3 spans 13 residues. The germline V gene encodes CDR1 MNHNS and CDR2 SASEGT. V was pared by 1 base and J by 2 bases, with 5 bases between. The CDR3 DNA reads TGTGCCAGCAGTGAAGACAGCAACACTGAAGCTTTCTTT. Translation gives CASSEDSNTEAFF.